This entry concerns a single T cell receptor beta chain. Authors' analysis steps: For nucleated cells, counts were estimated from reference gene primer amplification. Generated by immunoSEQ multiplex PCR, the TCRdb table keeps only in-frame clones and is missing some. The DNA gave D and trimming, while V, J and clone size come from that table. The data show roughly 260,000 clones, with approximately 80% seen just once and around 3.6% held by the top ten. The data belong to a study of blood T cell repertoires in COVID-19. As for the study in general: Whether acute or convalescent, the COVID-19 samples came from the United States, Italy and Spain. Nucleic acid was either cDNA or gDNA, and it came from T cells, B-cell-depleted T cells, or PBMCs.

The material sequenced was peripheral blood. This receptor was obtained from a woman in her 40s with active or convalescent COVID-19.

CDR3 DNA sequence: TGCGCCAGCAGCTTGGGTCGGTTACCGAATCAGCCCCAGCATTTT. It translates to CASSLGRLPNQPQHF. This rearrangement joins TRBV5-1 to TRBJ1-5; D unclear. The CDR3 spans 15 residues. Trimming took 0 bases from V and 4 from J, leaving 11 bases between them. The germline gives CDR1 SGHRS, CDR2 YFSETQ.